Each of the 32 T cell receptor beta chains below was sequenced from the same sample in a study of memory CD4+ T cells and cytomegalovirus serostatus. Clones were sequenced by immunoSEQ multiplex PCR, and TCRdb holds only the in-frame ones, with some missing. This table has roughly 45,000 clones, approximately 84% appearing once. Single viable CD3+CD4+CD8-CD45RO+ cells were sorted as the memory CD4+ T cells. Input material: memory CD4+ T cells from blood. These receptors came from an adult in good health and CMV-seronegative.

The sample holds a few counts of this clone. This chain uses TRBV7-9 with TRBJ2-1; no clear D gene. V was cut by 6 bases and J by 2 bases, with 17 bases left in between. Germline V gene sequence: CDR1 SEHNR, CDR2 FQNEAQ (reference sequence). The CDR3 has 16 amino acids. CDR3 region: CASRASTSGTYNEQFF. Here the CDR3 DNA reads TGTGCCAGCAGGGCAAGTACGTCTGGGACCTACAATGAGCAGTTCTTC. The variable domain in full, with the rest retrieved from reference TRBV7-9 and TRBJ2-1, is DTGVSQNPRHKITKRGQNVTFRCDPISEHNRLYWYRQTLGQGPEFLTYFQNEAQLEKSRLLSDRFSAERPKGSFSTLEIQRTEQGDSAMYLCASRASTSGTYNEQFFGPGTRLTVL.

This chain links TRBV5-4 with TRBJ1-3; maybe TRBD1 (6 bases). Trimming left V 3 bases short and J 2 bases short, with 9 bases between. This CDR3 contains 14 residues. CDR1 is SGHNT and CDR2 is YYREEE in the germline V gene (reference sequence). CDR3 sequence reads: CASSSTGAGNTIYF. The DNA of the CDR3 is TGTGCCAGCAGCTCGACAGGAGCTGGAAACACCATATATTTT.

The V call is TRBV6-4, the J call TRBJ1-2; no firm D call. Germline V gene data show CDR1 as MRHNA and CDR2 as SNTAGT. The germline V and J ends were trimmed by 5 bases and 2 bases, with 9 bases remaining between them. The CDR3 has 13 residues. The CDR3 coding sequence is TGTGCCAGCAGTCCCCACGGAAACTATGGCTACACCTTC. Its translation is CASSPHGNYGYTF.

Only a few counts were recorded for this clone. The rearrangement uses TRBV6-6 and TRBJ1-1; TRBD1 agrees at 8 bases. V shed 0 bases, J shed 2 bases, and the junction held 5 bases outside the gene matches. The CDR3 loop spans 16 amino acids. Germline V gene data show CDR1 as MNHNY and CDR2 as SVGAGI (reference sequence). The CDR3 sequence: CASSYSLGQGNTEAFF. CDR3 bases: TGTGCCAGCAGTTACTCGCTCGGACAGGGAAACACTGAAGCTTTCTTT.

This clone was recorded a few times. The chain uses TRBV25-1 and TRBJ2-7, with D possibly being TRBD2 (5 bases). Trimming took off 10 bases at V and 6 bases at J, with 16 bases between the two ends. Germline loops: CDR1 MGHDK, CDR2 SYGVNS. The length of the CDR3 is 12 residues. CDR3 sequence: CATSGLIREQYF. The CDR3 coding sequence is TGTGCCACCAGCGGACTTATACGCGAGCAGTACTTC.

This clone is a singleton in its sample. The chain joins TRBV19 to TRBJ2-3; possibly TRBD2 for D (5 bases). V lost 8 bases, J lost 7 bases, and 13 bases lay in between. The CDR3 totals 12 residues. Germline V gene data show CDR1 as LNHDA and CDR2 as SQIVND (reference sequence). CDR3 nucleotide sequence: TGTGCCAGTGGTACGGGCGGGTATACGCAGTATTTT. It codes for CASGTGGYTQYF. The complete variable domain, with remaining parts taken from reference TRBV19 and TRBJ2-3, reads DGGITQSPKYLFRKEGQNVTLSCEQNLNHDAMYWYRQDPGQGLRLIYYSQIVNDFQKGDIAEGYSVSREKKESFPLTVTSAQKNPTAFYLCASGTGGYTQYFGPGTRLTVL.

This sequence joins TRBV11-2 and TRBJ2-1; D is unresolved. Germline CDR1 SGHAT, CDR2 FQNNGV. CDR3 length: 17 residues. Trimming stripped 5 bases from V and 8 bases from J, with 25 bases between. The CDR3 DNA reads TGTGCCAGCAGCGCCAATGTAGGCACGGGCCATACAGATGAGCAGTTCTTC. Its translation is CASSANVGTGHTDEQFF. Supplemented by reference TRBV11-2 and TRBJ2-1, the full variable domain reads EAGVAQSPRYKIIEKRQSVAFWCNPISGHATLYWYQQILGQGPKLLIQFQNNGVVDDSQLPKDRFSAERLKGVDSTLKIQPAKLEDSAVYLCASSANVGTGHTDEQFFGPGTRLTVL.

This sequence joins TRBV5-4 and TRBJ1-2; possibly TRBD1 for D (5 bases). The CDR3 has 13 amino acids. The V end was cut by 4 bases, the J end by 3 bases, with 10 bases between. Germline V lookup: CDR1 SGHNT, CDR2 YYREEE (reference sequence). CDR3 nucleotide sequence: TGTGCCAGCAGCCGGGACGGATACTATGGCTACACCTTC. Encoded protein: CASSRDGYYGYTF.

The genes are TRBV2 and TRBJ2-7; TRBD1 might be the D (5 bases). This CDR3 is 14 amino acids long. From germline, CDR1 is SNHLY and CDR2 FYNNEI. V dropped 4 bases and J dropped 2 bases, with 12 bases sitting between them. CDR3 region: CASSAGPPAYEQYF. CDR3 coding DNA: TGTGCCAGCAGTGCAGGGCCTCCCGCCTACGAGCAGTACTTC.

This clone has more than one count but fewer than ten. The chain couples TRBV5-1 to TRBJ1-4; D not certain. Germline V lookup: CDR1 SGHRS, CDR2 YFSETQ. V was trimmed by 5 bases and J by 0 bases, leaving 8 bases between them. The CDR3 spans 14 residues. CDR3: CASRSWATNEKLFF. The CDR3 DNA reads TGCGCCAGCAGATCCTGGGCAACTAATGAAAAACTGTTTTTT.

The chain links TRBV18 to TRBJ1-1, with D tentatively TRBD1 (6 bases). The V gene's germline CDR1 is KGHSH and CDR2 LQKENI. CDR3 length: 16 amino acids. The V and J ends lost 3 bases and 0 bases respectively, with 14 bases between them. Here the CDR3 DNA reads TGTGCCAGCTCACCCAATTTCCGACAGGTGAACACTGAAGCTTTCTTT. It encodes CASSPNFRQVNTEAFF.

The chain links TRBV6-1 to TRBJ1-3, with TRBD1 matching over 7 bases. Germline CDR1 and CDR2: MNHNS and SASEGT. Germline trimming cut 6 bases from V and 0 bases from J; bases unmatched to any gene: 2. The CDR3 consists of 14 residues. The CDR3 DNA reads TGTGCCAGCAGACAGGGGCCCTCTGGAAACACCATATATTTT. Translation: CASRQGPSGNTIYF.

CDR3 bases: TGCGCCAGCAGCCTATCGGCAAGGGGCAATCAGCCCCAGCATTTT. This gives the protein CASSLSARGNQPQHF. The chain recombines TRBV5-1 with TRBJ1-5; D is undetermined. CDR1 is SGHRS, CDR2 YFSETQ, per germline. This CDR3 has 15 amino acids. Trimming cost V 4 bases and J 2 bases, with 13 bases left between them.

V is TRBV25-1 and J is TRBJ1-2; D is perhaps TRBD1 (5 bases). CDR3 length: 13 residues. V was shortened by 4 bases and J by 5 bases, with 11 bases between the two germline ends. The V gene's germline CDR1 is MGHDK and CDR2 SYGVNS. CDR3 in DNA: TGTGCCAGCAGTGGGGTGGGGGGATATGGCTACACCTTC. This codes for CASSGVGGYGYTF.

This clone was counted only a few times. The CDR3 nucleotides read TGTGCCAGCACCGGGGGAGCATTTTACGAGCAGTACTTC. Protein sequence: CASTGGAFYEQYF. The V call is TRBV2, the J call TRBJ2-7, with TRBD2 as a possible D gene (6 bases). CDR1 and CDR2 from the germline V gene are SNHLY and FYNNEI. The germline V and J ends were trimmed by 7 bases and 4 bases, with 14 bases remaining between them. The CDR3 runs 13 residues.

The sample holds a few counts of this clone. CDR3 sequence: CASSELQPQNSPLHF. In DNA, the CDR3 is TGTGCCAGCAGTGAACTACAGCCCCAGAATTCACCCCTCCACTTT. V is TRBV2 and J is TRBJ1-6; D unclear. Germline CDR1 is SNHLY and CDR2 is FYNNEI. The V gene lost 2 bases and the J gene lost 7 bases, with 12 bases spanning the gap. This CDR3 region has 15 residues.

This sequence joins TRBV11-2 and TRBJ2-7; possibly TRBD1 for D (7 bases). This CDR3 spans 16 amino acids. Germline CDR1 SGHAT, CDR2 FQNNGV. V shed 5 bases and J shed 3 bases, with 20 bases lying between them. The CDR3 spells CASSPVGRQGDYEQYF. The CDR3 DNA follows: TGTGCCAGCAGCCCAGTGGGGAGGCAGGGGGACTACGAGCAGTACTTC. The whole variable domain, filled in from reference TRBV11-2 and TRBJ2-7, reads EAGVAQSPRYKIIEKRQSVAFWCNPISGHATLYWYQQILGQGPKLLIQFQNNGVVDDSQLPKDRFSAERLKGVDSTLKIQPAKLEDSAVYLCASSPVGRQGDYEQYFGPGTRLTVT.

This chain uses TRBV2 with TRBJ2-7; 7 nucleotides agree with TRBD1. CDR1 and CDR2 (germline): SNHLY, FYNNEI. This CDR3 spans 14 amino acids. V gave up 5 bases and J gave up 2 bases; unmatched junction bases: 6. CDR3 bases: TGTGCCAGCAGTCTAGGACAGGCTCCCTACGAGCAGTACTTC. Residues: CASSLGQAPYEQYF.

The chain uses TRBV9 and TRBJ2-7, with 8 bases aligning to TRBD1. The CDR3 covers 13 residues. Trimming at V came to 0 bases and at J to 6 bases, leaving 2 bases not matched to a gene. Germline V gene data show CDR1 as SGDLS and CDR2 as YYNGEE. The CDR3 loop reads CASSVDRGAEQYF. The CDR3 DNA reads TGTGCCAGCAGCGTAGACAGGGGGGCCGAGCAGTACTTC.

This sequence joins TRBV5-1 and TRBJ1-5, with TRBD1 identical over 7 bases. The germline V gene encodes CDR1 SGHRS and CDR2 YFSETQ. The CDR3 extends over 16 amino acids. The V gene end was trimmed by 5 bases and the J gene end by 5 bases; junction bases not matched to a gene: 13. The chain's CDR3 is CASRADRVGSDQPQHF. The DNA for the CDR3 is TGCGCCAGCAGGGCCGACAGGGTAGGATCCGATCAGCCCCAGCATTTT.

The V and J genes are TRBV6-5 and TRBJ2-1; possibly TRBD2 for D (6 bases). The ends were cut back, 5 bases at V and 15 bases at J, with 17 bases in the middle. The germline V gene has CDR1 MNHEY and CDR2 SVGAGI. The CDR3 has 12 amino acids. The CDR3 loop is CASSPSGTFGFF. The CDR3, as DNA: TGTGCCAGCAGTCCCTCCGGGACTTTTGGGTTCTTC.

The J gene is TRBJ2-7, the V gene TRBV4-2; TRBD2 might be the D (5 bases). CDR3 length: 14 amino acids. Deletions cut 6 bases from V and 2 bases from J, with 14 bases between. The germline CDR1 and CDR2 sequences are LGHNA and YNFKEQ. As DNA, the CDR3 is TGTGCCAGCAGTCGGACTTCCCTAACCTACGAGCAGTACTTC. Protein sequence: CASSRTSLTYEQYF.

The chain couples TRBV7-2 to TRBJ2-7; D may be TRBD1 (6 bases). The CDR3 is 13 amino acids. From germline, CDR1 is SGHTA and CDR2 FQGNSA. V was trimmed by 4 bases and J by 7 bases, leaving 14 bases between them. CDR3 loop: CASSSNRDLEQYF. The CDR3 DNA reads as TGTGCCAGCAGCTCTAACAGGGACCTGGAGCAGTACTTC. Variable domain in full (rest from reference TRBV7-2 and TRBJ2-7): GAGVSQSPSNKVTEKGKDVELRCDPISGHTALYWYRQSLGQGLEFLIYFQGNSAPDKSGLPSDRFSAERTGGSVSTLTIQRTQQEDSAVYLCASSSNRDLEQYFGPGTRLTVT.

The rearrangement links TRBV5-4 to TRBJ1-1; possibly TRBD1 for D (5 bases). The CDR3 loop spans 14 amino acids. Germline V lookup: CDR1 SGHNT, CDR2 YYREEE (reference sequence). The V end was cut by 1 base, the J end by 1 base, with 8 bases between. The CDR3 loop reads CASSLPGGNTEAFF. In nucleotides, the CDR3 is TGTGCCAGCAGCTTGCCCGGGGGGAACACTGAAGCTTTCTTT.

The V and J genes are TRBV11-2 and TRBJ2-5; D remains ambiguous. The CDR3 runs 14 residues. V lost 0 bases and J 4 bases, leaving 9 bases between the germline ends. Germline CDR1 SGHAT, CDR2 FQNNGV. The CDR3 protein is CASSLDRAGETQYF. Here the CDR3 DNA reads TGTGCCAGCAGCTTAGATCGGGCAGGAGAGACCCAGTACTTC.

This clone has a single count. V is TRBV4-1 and J is TRBJ1-5; D remains unclear. Deletions cut 4 bases from V and 0 bases from J, with 13 bases between. CDR3 length: 16 residues. CDR1 is MGHRA and CDR2 is YSYEKL in the germline V gene. CDR3 sequence reads: CASSLYVGGSNQPQHF. CDR3 sequence (DNA): TGCGCCAGCAGCCTCTACGTTGGAGGTAGCAATCAGCCCCAGCATTTT.

The chain uses TRBV6-6 and TRBJ2-7; the D gene could be TRBD1 or TRBD2 (5 bases each). CDR1 MNHNY and CDR2 SVGAGI come from the germline V gene (reference sequence). Between the trimmed V and J ends, which lost 11 bases and 1 base, there was a span of 12 bases. This CDR3 is built from 12 residues. The CDR3 sequence is CAGGRGSYEQYF. The CDR3 DNA is TGTGCCGGGGGACGCGGATCCTACGAGCAGTACTTC.

The V call is TRBV27, the J call TRBJ1-4, with D uncertain. CDR3 length equals 15 residues. Germline V lookup: CDR1 MNHEY, CDR2 SMNVEV (reference sequence). Deletions cut 8 bases from V and 8 bases from J, with 21 bases between. The CDR3 here is CASREGSHSGEKLFF. The CDR3 DNA sequence: TGTGCCAGCCGAGAAGGGTCGCATAGCGGCGAAAAACTGTTTTTT.

The chain recombines TRBV11-1 with TRBJ2-7; TRBD1 matches 8 bases. The CDR3 has 15 residues. Germline-derived CDR1 and CDR2 are SGHAT and FQDESV (reference sequence). V lost 1 base, J lost 5 bases, and 7 bases stayed unmatched. This CDR3 is CASSLEAVRGHEQYF. CDR3 DNA: TGTGCCAGCAGCTTAGAAGCCGTCAGGGGGCACGAGCAGTACTTC. Using reference TRBV11-1 and TRBJ2-7 for the parts outside the CDR3, the full variable domain is EAEVAQSPRYKITEKSQAVAFWCDPISGHATLYWYRQILGQGPELLVQFQDESVVDDSQLPKDRFSAERLKGVDSTLKIQPAELGDSAMYLCASSLEAVRGHEQYFGPGTRLTVT.

The V gene is TRBV28, the J gene TRBJ1-5; no clear D gene. V lost 6 bases, J lost 5 bases, and 11 bases lay in between. The germline CDR1 and CDR2 sequences are MDHEN and SYDVKM. The CDR3 length is 13 residues. Here the CDR3 DNA reads TGTGCCAGCAGCTCTGTGGTCGATCAGCCCCAGCATTTT. Translated: CASSSVVDQPQHF.

This clone has only one observation. The rearrangement uses TRBV18 and TRBJ2-5; 12 bases agree with TRBD2. This CDR3 has 19 residues. Germline assignment: CDR1 KGHSH and CDR2 LQKENI. The V and J ends lost 3 bases and 1 base, in that order; junction bases with no gene match: 12. CDR3 DNA sequence: TGTGCCAGCTCACCGTCACTAGCGGGGGGCCCCGGCATCCAAGAGACCCAGTACTTC. It is translated as CASSPSLAGGPGIQETQYF.

The chain employs TRBV2 and TRBJ1-2, with no clear D. The germline V gene encodes CDR1 SNHLY and CDR2 FYNNEI. The CDR3 runs to 16 residues. Trimming removed 2 bases from V and 0 bases from J, with 13 bases in between. The chain's CDR3 is CASSENSWQSNYGYTF. In nucleotides, the CDR3 is TGTGCCAGCAGTGAAAATAGTTGGCAGTCTAACTATGGCTACACCTTC.